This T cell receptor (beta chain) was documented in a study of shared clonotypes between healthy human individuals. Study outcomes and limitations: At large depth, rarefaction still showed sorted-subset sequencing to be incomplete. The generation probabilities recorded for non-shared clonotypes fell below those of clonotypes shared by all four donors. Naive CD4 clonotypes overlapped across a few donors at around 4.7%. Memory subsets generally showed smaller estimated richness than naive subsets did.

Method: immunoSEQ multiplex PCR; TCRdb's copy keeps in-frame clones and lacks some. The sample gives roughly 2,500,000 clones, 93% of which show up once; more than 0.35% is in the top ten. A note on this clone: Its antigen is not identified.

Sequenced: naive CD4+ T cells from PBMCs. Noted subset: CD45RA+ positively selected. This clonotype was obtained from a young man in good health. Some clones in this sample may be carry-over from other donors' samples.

In DNA form, the CDR3 reads TGTGCCAGCAGCCAAGATCGGTTAGGGAAAGGGGAGCTGTTTTTT. Protein product: CASSQDRLGKGELFF. The gene calls are TRBV14 and TRBJ2-2; no definite D call. This CDR3 spans 15 amino acids. Germline V lookup: CDR1 SGHDN, CDR2 FVKESK. V gave up 0 bases and J gave up 8 bases, with 13 bases separating them.